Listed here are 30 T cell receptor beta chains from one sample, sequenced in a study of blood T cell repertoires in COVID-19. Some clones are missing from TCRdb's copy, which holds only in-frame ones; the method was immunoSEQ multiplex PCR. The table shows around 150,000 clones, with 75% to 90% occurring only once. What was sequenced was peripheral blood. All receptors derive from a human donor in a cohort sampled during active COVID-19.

The CDR3 bases are TGTGCCAGCAGCGCTACGACACATCTCTCTGGGGCCAACGTCCTGACTTTC. Its translation: CASSATTHLSGANVLTF. This chain connects TRBV7-3 to TRBJ2-6, with D unclear. Trimming took 5 bases from V and 0 from J, leaving 14 bases between them. This CDR3 is built from 17 residues. Looked up from germline, CDR1 is SGHTA and CDR2 is FQGTGA.

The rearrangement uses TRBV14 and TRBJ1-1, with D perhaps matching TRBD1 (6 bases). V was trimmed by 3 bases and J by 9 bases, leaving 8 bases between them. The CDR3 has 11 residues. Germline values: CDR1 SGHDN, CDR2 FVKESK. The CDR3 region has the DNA TGTGCCAGCAGCCACGGACAGAAAGCTTTCTTT. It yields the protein CASSHGQKAFF.

This CDR3 is CASSQPTGAREQYF. As DNA, the CDR3 is TGTGCCAGCAGTCAACCGACAGGGGCGAGGGAGCAGTACTTC. This chain links TRBV27 with TRBJ2-7; 8 nucleotides match TRBD1. CDR1 is MNHEY, CDR2 SMNVEV, per germline (reference sequence). The trim removed 5 bases at V and 7 bases at J, leaving 10 bases unmatched. This CDR3 has 14 residues.

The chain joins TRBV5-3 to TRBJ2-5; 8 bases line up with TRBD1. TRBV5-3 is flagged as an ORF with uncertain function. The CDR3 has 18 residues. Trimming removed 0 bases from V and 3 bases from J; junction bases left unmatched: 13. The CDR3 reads CARSLVPQPSGQEETQYF. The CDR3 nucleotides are TGTGCCAGAAGCTTGGTCCCCCAACCGTCGGGACAGGAAGAGACCCAGTACTTC.

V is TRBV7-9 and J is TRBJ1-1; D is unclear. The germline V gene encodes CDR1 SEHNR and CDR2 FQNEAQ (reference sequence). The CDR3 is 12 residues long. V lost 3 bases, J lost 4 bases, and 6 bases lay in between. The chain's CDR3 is CASSFWATEAFF. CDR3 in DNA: TGTGCCAGCAGCTTTTGGGCCACTGAAGCTTTCTTT.

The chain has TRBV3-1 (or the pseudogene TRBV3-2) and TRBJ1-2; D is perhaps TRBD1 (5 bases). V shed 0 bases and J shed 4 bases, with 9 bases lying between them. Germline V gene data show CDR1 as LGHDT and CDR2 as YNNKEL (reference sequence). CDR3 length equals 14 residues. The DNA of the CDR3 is TGTGCCAGCAGCCAAGAAGGGGCAGCCTATGGCTACACCTTC. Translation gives CASSQEGAAYGYTF.

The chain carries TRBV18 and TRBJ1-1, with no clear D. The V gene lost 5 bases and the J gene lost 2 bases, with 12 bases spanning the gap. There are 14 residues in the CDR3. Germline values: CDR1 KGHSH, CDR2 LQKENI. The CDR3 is CASSSSTRNTEAFF. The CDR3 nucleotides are TGTGCCAGCTCAAGCTCTACCCGAAACACTGAAGCTTTCTTT.

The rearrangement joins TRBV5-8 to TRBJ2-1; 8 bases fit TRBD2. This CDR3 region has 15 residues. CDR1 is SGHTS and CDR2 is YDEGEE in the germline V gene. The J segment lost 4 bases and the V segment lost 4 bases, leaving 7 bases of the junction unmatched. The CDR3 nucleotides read TGTGCCAGCAGCACCGGGACTAGGGTTTACAATGAGCAGTTCTTC. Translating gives CASSTGTRVYNEQFF. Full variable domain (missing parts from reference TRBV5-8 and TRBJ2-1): EAGVTQSPTHLIKTRGQQATLRCSPISGHTSVYWYQQALGLGLQFLLWYDEGEERNRGNFPPRFSGRQFPNYSSELNVNALELEDSALYLCASSTGTRVYNEQFFGPGTRLTVL.

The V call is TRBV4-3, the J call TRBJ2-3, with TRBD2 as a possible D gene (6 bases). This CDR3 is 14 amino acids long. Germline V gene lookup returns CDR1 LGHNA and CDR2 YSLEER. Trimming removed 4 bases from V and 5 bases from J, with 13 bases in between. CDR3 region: CASSLGGGKDTQYF. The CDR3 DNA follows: TGCGCCAGCAGCCTGGGAGGTGGGAAAGATACGCAGTATTTT.

The CDR3 loop is CAWSGHGTSGRRTYNEQFF. The CDR3 region has the DNA TGTGCCTGGAGTGGACACGGGACTAGCGGGAGGCGGACCTACAATGAGCAGTTCTTC. The chain links TRBV30 to TRBJ2-1; 15 bases are a match to TRBD2. Trimming removed 1 base from V and 2 bases from J; junction bases left unmatched: 9. CDR1 is GTSNPN and CDR2 is SVGIG in the germline V gene (reference sequence). The CDR3 is 19 amino acids. Filled out from reference TRBV30 and TRBJ2-1, the complete variable domain reads SQTIHQWPATLVQPVGSPLSLECTVEGTSNPNLYWYRQAAGRGLQLLFYSVGIGQISSEVPQNLSASRPQDRQFILSSKKLLLSDSGFYLCAWSGHGTSGRRTYNEQFFGPGTRLTVL.

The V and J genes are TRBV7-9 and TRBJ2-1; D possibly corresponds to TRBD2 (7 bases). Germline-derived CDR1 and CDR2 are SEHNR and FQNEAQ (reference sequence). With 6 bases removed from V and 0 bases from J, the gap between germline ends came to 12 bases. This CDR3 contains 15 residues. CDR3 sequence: CASRVAGASYNEQFF. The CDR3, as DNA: TGTGCCAGCAGAGTCGCGGGGGCCTCCTACAATGAGCAGTTCTTC.

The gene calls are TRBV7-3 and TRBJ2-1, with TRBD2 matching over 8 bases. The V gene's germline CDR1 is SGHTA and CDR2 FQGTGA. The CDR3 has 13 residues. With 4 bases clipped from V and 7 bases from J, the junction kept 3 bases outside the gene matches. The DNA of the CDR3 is TGTGCCAGCAGCTGGTCTAGCGGGAATGAGCAGTTCTTC. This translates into CASSWSSGNEQFF. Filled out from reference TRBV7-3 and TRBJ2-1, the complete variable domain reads GAGVSQTPSNKVTEKGKYVELRCDPISGHTALYWYRQSLGQGPEFLIYFQGTGAADDSGLPNDRFFAVRPEGSVSTLKIQRTERGDSAVYLCASSWSSGNEQFFGPGTRLTVL.

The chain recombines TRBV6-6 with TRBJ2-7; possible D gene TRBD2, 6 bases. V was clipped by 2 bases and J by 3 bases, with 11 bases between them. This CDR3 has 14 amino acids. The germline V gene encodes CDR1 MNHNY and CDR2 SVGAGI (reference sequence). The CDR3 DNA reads TGTGCCAGCAGTTACCTCGGGGGAGGCTACGAGCAGTACTTC. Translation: CASSYLGGGYEQYF.

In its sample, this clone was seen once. The CDR3 reads CAISPAAATWKPYEQYF. The CDR3 DNA sequence: TGTGCCATCAGCCCAGCGGCGGCCACATGGAAACCCTACGAGCAGTACTTC. The chain combines TRBV10-3 with TRBJ2-7; weak D call: TRBD2 (5 bases). CDR1 and CDR2 (germline): ENHRY, SYGVKD. V was pared by 6 bases and J by 2 bases, with 23 bases between. The CDR3 consists of 17 residues.

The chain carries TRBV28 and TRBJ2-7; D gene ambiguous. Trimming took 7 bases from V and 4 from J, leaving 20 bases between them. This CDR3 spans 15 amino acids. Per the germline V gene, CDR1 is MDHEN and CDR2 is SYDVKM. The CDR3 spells CASTPSGAPGYEQYF. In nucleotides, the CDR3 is TGTGCCAGCACCCCTAGTGGTGCCCCTGGTTACGAGCAGTACTTC.

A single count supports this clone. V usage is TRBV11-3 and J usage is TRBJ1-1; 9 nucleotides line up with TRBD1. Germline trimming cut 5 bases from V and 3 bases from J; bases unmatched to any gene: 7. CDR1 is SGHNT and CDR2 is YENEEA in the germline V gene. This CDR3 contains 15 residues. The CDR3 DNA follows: TGTGCCAGCAGCCCGGGACAGGGAAGTGACACTGAAGCTTTCTTT. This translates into CASSPGQGSDTEAFF. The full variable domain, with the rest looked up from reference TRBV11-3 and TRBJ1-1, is EAGVVQSPRYKIIEKKQPVAFWCNPISGHNTLYWYLQNLGQGPELLIRYENEEAVDDSQLPKDRFSAERLKGVDSTLKIQPAELGDSAVYLCASSPGQGSDTEAFFGQGTRLTVV.

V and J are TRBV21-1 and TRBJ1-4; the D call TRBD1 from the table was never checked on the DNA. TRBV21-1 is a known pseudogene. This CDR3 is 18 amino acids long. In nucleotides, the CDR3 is TGTGCCAGCAGCAAAGAGGGGACAGGGGGGCAAACTAATGAAAAACTGTTTTTT. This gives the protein CASSKEGTGGQTNEKLFF.

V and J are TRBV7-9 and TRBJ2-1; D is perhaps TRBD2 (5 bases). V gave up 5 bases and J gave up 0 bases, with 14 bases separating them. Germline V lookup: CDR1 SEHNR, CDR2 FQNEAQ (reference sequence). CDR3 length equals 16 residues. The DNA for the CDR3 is TGTGCCAGCAGCAACCCGACGGGAAGCTCCTACAATGAGCAGTTCTTC. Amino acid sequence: CASSNPTGSSYNEQFF.

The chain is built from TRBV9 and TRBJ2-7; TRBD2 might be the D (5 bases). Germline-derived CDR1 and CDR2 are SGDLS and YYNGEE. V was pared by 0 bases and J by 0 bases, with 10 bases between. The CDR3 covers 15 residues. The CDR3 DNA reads TGTGCCAGCAGCGTAGGGTCGGGGAACTCCTACGAGCAGTACTTC. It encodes CASSVGSGNSYEQYF.

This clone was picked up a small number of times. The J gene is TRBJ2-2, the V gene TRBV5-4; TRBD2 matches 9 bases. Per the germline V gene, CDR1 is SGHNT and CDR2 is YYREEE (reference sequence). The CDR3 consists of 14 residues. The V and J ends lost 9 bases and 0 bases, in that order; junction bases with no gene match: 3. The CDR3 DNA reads TGTGCCATGCTAGCGGGACCGAACACCGGGGAGCTGTTTTTT. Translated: CAMLAGPNTGELFF.

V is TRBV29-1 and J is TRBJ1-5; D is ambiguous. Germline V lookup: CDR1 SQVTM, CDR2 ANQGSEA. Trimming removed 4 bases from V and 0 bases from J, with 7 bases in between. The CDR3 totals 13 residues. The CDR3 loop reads CSVVEGSNQPQHF. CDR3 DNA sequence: TGCAGCGTTGTTGAGGGTAGCAATCAGCCCCAGCATTTT.

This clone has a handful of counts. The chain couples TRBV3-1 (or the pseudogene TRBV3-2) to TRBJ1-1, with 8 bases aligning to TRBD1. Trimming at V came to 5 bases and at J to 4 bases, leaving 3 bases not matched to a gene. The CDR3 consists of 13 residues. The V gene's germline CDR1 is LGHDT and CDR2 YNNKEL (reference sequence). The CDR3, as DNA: TGTGCCAGCAGCTTCACAGGGGGCACTGAAGCTTTCTTT. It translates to CASSFTGGTEAFF.

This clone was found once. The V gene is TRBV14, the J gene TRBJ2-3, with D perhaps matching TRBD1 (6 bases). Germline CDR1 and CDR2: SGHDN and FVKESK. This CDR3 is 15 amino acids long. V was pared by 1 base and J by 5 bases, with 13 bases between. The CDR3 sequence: CASSQAAGAGDTQYF. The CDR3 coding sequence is TGTGCCAGCAGCCAAGCGGCAGGGGCGGGAGATACGCAGTATTTT.

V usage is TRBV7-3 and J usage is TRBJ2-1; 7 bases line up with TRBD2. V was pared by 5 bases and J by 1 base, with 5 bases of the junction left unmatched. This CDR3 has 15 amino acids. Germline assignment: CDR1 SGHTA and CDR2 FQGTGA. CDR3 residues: CASSASGPSYNEQFF. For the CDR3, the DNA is TGTGCCAGCAGCGCTAGCGGACCTTCCTACAATGAGCAGTTCTTC.

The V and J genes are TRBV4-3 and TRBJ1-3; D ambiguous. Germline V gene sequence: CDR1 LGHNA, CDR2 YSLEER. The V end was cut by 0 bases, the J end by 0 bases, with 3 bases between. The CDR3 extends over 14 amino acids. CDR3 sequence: CASSQEYSGNTIYF. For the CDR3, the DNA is TGCGCCAGCAGCCAAGAATACTCTGGAAACACCATATATTTT.

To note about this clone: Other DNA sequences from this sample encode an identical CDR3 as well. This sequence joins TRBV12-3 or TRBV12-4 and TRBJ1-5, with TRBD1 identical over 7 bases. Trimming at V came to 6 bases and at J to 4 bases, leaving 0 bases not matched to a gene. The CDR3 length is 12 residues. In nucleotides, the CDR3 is TGTGCCAGCAGACAGGGGAATCAGCCCCAGCATTTT. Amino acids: CASRQGNQPQHF.

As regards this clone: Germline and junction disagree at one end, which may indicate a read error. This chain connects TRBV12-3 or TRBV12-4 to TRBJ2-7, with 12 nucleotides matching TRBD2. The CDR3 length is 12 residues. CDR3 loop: CASSRTSGTSNF. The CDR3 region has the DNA TGTGCCAGCAGCCGGACTAGCGGGACCTCAAACTTC.

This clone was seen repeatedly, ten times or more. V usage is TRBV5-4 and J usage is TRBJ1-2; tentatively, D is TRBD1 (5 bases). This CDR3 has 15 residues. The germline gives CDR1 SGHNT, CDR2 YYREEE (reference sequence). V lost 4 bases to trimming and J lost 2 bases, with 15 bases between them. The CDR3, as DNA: TGTGCCAGCAGCCCGGGGGTGGGCCAAAACTATGGCTACACCTTC. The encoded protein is CASSPGVGQNYGYTF.

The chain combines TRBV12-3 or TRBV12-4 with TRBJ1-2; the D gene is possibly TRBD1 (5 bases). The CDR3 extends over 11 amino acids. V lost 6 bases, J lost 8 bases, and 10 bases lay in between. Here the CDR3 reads CASSPSGGYTF. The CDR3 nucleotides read TGTGCCAGCAGCCCCTCAGGGGGCTACACCTTC.

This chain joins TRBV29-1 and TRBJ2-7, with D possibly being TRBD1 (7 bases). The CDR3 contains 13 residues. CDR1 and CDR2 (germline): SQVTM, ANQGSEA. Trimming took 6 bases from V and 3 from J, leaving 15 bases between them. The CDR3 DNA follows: TGCAGCGTGGAGGGACAGACCTACTACGAGCAGTACTTC. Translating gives CSVEGQTYYEQYF.